The 21 T cell receptor beta chains presented below share a single source sample, sequenced in a study of cytomegalovirus exposure and HLA in healthy donors. PCR involved 60 Vbeta and 13 Jbeta primers. Sequencing used immunoSEQ multiplex PCR; TCRdb keeps in-frame clones, though not all of them. The sample has 70,000 to 95,000 clones; around 80% are singletons. The sample taken for sequencing was PBMCs. The receptors here all came from a young man in good health and CMV-seropositive.

This chain links TRBV5-1 with TRBJ2-7; 10 positions match TRBD2. CDR1 SGHRS and CDR2 YFSETQ come from the germline V gene. The CDR3 is made up of 15 amino acids. The ends lost 6 bases at V and 2 bases at J; junction bases unmatched: 8. CDR3 sequence reads: CASTPGLADPYEQYF. Written as DNA, the CDR3 is TGCGCCAGCACCCCCGGACTAGCGGATCCCTACGAGCAGTACTTC. Filled out from reference TRBV5-1 and TRBJ2-7, the complete variable domain reads KAGVTQTPRYLIKTRGQQVTLSCSPISGHRSVSWYQQTPGQGLQFLFEYFSETQRNKGNFPGRFSGRQFSNSRSEMNVSTLELGDSALYLCASTPGLADPYEQYFGPGTRLTVT.

V and J are TRBV5-6 and TRBJ2-7; D unresolved. CDR1 is SGHDT and CDR2 is YYEEEE in the germline V gene. V lost 2 bases, J lost 2 bases, and 11 bases lay in between. The CDR3 totals 14 residues. Here the CDR3 DNA reads TGTGCCAGCAGCTTCCAACGAGGTGCCTACGAGCAGTACTTC. Translation: CASSFQRGAYEQYF.

This chain uses TRBV6-1 with TRBJ1-2, with 7 bases fitting TRBD1. V lost 11 bases to trimming and J lost 1 base; unmatched junction nucleotides: 4. Germline V lookup: CDR1 MNHNS, CDR2 SASEGT. CDR3 length: 12 residues. CDR3 coding DNA: TGTGCCGGTTCAGGGGGTAACTATGGCTACACCTTC. Protein product: CAGSGGNYGYTF.

This clone showed up just a few times. V usage is TRBV6-1 and J usage is TRBJ2-7; 8 positions match TRBD2. CDR1 is MNHNS and CDR2 is SASEGT in the germline V gene. This CDR3 has 15 amino acids. V lost 4 bases to trimming and J lost 7 bases; unmatched junction nucleotides: 12. The CDR3 coding sequence is TGTGCCAGCAGTGGGCCCAGCGGGAGAACGAGGGAGCAGTACTTC. Translating gives CASSGPSGRTREQYF.

This chain connects TRBV5-4 to TRBJ2-5, with TRBD1 matching over 10 bases. The CDR3 runs 16 residues. Trimming at V came to 3 bases and at J to 4 bases, leaving 9 bases not matched to a gene. Germline lookup yields CDR1 SGHNT and CDR2 YYREEE (reference sequence). DNA for the CDR3: TGTGCCAGCAGCTCGACCGGGACAGGGGACGTAGAGACCCAGTACTTC. Translated: CASSSTGTGDVETQYF.

The rearrangement uses TRBV13 and TRBJ2-7; possibly TRBD2 for D (6 bases). CDR3 length equals 16 residues. Germline CDR1 and CDR2: PRHDT and FYEKMQ (reference sequence). V dropped 0 bases and J dropped 6 bases, with 18 bases sitting between them. The CDR3 DNA follows: TGTGCCAGCAGCTTAGGAGGCGGGACGGCGAGGGGCGAGCAGTACTTC. Its translation is CASSLGGGTARGEQYF.

The gene calls are TRBV7-2 and TRBJ2-1; D unclear. Trimming took 0 bases from V and 5 from J, leaving 8 bases between them. Germline V lookup: CDR1 SGHTA, CDR2 FQGNSA. This CDR3 comprises 14 residues. The DNA for the CDR3 is TGTGCCAGCAGCTTAGCGCTAGGTAACAATGAGCAGTTCTTC. Protein product: CASSLALGNNEQFF.

The chain carries TRBV6-5 and TRBJ1-1; D gene unclear. V was clipped by 1 base and J by 4 bases, with 7 bases between them. The CDR3 contains 13 residues. Germline assignment: CDR1 MNHEY and CDR2 SVGAGI. The CDR3 coding sequence is TGTGCCAGCAGTTACTTACACAGCACTGAAGCTTTCTTT. Translation: CASSYLHSTEAFF.

The chain joins TRBV19 to TRBJ2-7; 7 nucleotides match TRBD2. The germline CDR1 and CDR2 sequences are LNHDA and SQIVND (reference sequence). J gave up 5 bases and V 6 bases, and 10 bases lay outside the gene matches. The CDR3 runs 14 residues. This CDR3 is CASREWEGGHEQYF. The CDR3 DNA is TGTGCCAGTAGGGAGTGGGAGGGCGGCCACGAGCAGTACTTC.

The rearrangement uses TRBV28 and TRBJ2-3, with 11 bases aligning to TRBD2. Germline assignment: CDR1 MDHEN and CDR2 SYDVKM. This CDR3 has 16 residues. Germline trimming cut 6 bases from V and 1 base from J; bases unmatched to any gene: 6. The CDR3 nucleotides are TGTGCCAGCAGCCCGCAGGGACTAGCGGGCACAGATACGCAGTATTTT. It specifies CASSPQGLAGTDTQYF.

This chain joins TRBV10-3 and TRBJ1-1, with 11 bases that match TRBD1. The trim removed 4 bases at V and 3 bases at J, leaving 7 bases unmatched. The germline CDR1 and CDR2 sequences are ENHRY and SYGVKD. The CDR3 consists of 16 residues. Here the CDR3 DNA reads TGTGCCATCAGTGGGACAGGGGGCCCAGGGGACACTGAAGCTTTCTTT. Its protein is CAISGTGGPGDTEAFF.

In this sample, this clone turned up a few times. V gene TRBV23-1 combines with J gene TRBJ2-5; 9 bases agree with TRBD1. TRBV23-1 is classed as an ORF, of uncertain function. The CDR3 extends over 16 amino acids. V trimming: 6 bases; J trimming: 4 bases; junction bases outside the gene matches: 12. The DNA of the CDR3 is TGCGCCAGCAGCCTGTCCCGGGGACAGGGAGGAGAGACCCAGTACTTC. The encoded protein is CASSLSRGQGGETQYF.

The chain couples TRBV4-1 to TRBJ1-2, with no clear D. The germline V gene encodes CDR1 MGHRA and CDR2 YSYEKL. V was clipped by 4 bases and J by 3 bases, with 12 bases between them. This CDR3 has 14 residues. The DNA for the CDR3 is TGCGCCAGCAGCCGGGGAGTGGATGACTATGGCTACACCTTC. Protein product: CASSRGVDDYGYTF.

The chain couples TRBV2 to TRBJ2-5; 9 bases match TRBD2. J was trimmed by 6 bases and V by 2 bases; bases with no gene match: 7. CDR1 and CDR2 from the germline V gene are SNHLY and FYNNEI. This CDR3 comprises 15 residues. CDR3 in amino acids: CASSETRGRVKTQYF. The CDR3 DNA reads TGTGCCAGCAGTGAAACTCGCGGGAGGGTGAAGACCCAGTACTTC. Full variable domain (rest looked up from reference TRBV2 and TRBJ2-5): EPEVTQTPSHQVTQMGQEVILRCVPISNHLYFYWYRQILGQKVEFLVSFYNNEISEKSEIFDDQFSVERPDGSNFTLKIRSTKLEDSAMYFCASSETRGRVKTQYFGPGTRLLVL.

This clone was counted a few times. This sequence joins TRBV2 and TRBJ2-5, with D uncertain. Germline CDR1 SNHLY, CDR2 FYNNEI. The CDR3 has 13 residues. V was cut by 0 bases and J by 3 bases, with 5 bases left in between. CDR3 loop: CASSEAREETQYF. CDR3 nucleotides: TGTGCCAGCAGTGAAGCCCGGGAAGAGACCCAGTACTTC.

This clone was detected once. This chain connects TRBV6-5 to TRBJ1-4; TRBD1 aligns across 10 bases. Germline V gene sequence: CDR1 MNHEY, CDR2 SVGAGI. CDR3 length: 16 residues. J was trimmed by 4 bases and V by 2 bases; bases with no gene match: 4. The DNA for the CDR3 is TGTGCCAGCAGTTACGGACAGGGGGGAAGTAATGAAAAACTGTTTTTT. Translating gives CASSYGQGGSNEKLFF.

The rearrangement joins TRBV15 to TRBJ2-7; TRBD2 matches at 8 bases. Germline CDR1 LNHNV, CDR2 YYDKDF (reference sequence). V was clipped by 0 bases and J by 7 bases; unmatched bases: 8. The CDR3 runs 15 residues. Here the CDR3 reads CATSREPAGVSEQYF. In nucleotides, the CDR3 is TGTGCCACCAGCAGAGAGCCAGCGGGAGTGAGTGAGCAGTACTTC. The whole variable domain, remainder taken from reference TRBV15 and TRBJ2-7, is DAMVIQNPRYQVTQFGKPVTLSCSQTLNHNVMYWYQQKSSQAPKLLFHYYDKDFNNEADTPDNFQSRRPNTSFCFLDIRSPGLGDTAMYLCATSREPAGVSEQYFGPGTRLTVT.

The chain has TRBV5-1 and TRBJ2-3, with 7 nucleotides matching TRBD1. V was pared by 4 bases and J by 3 bases, with 8 bases of the junction left unmatched. Germline V gene data show CDR1 as SGHRS and CDR2 as YFSETQ. CDR3 length: 15 amino acids. In nucleotides, the CDR3 is TGCGCCAGCAGCATAGCCGGGACAGTGACAGATACGCAGTATTTT. Amino acid sequence: CASSIAGTVTDTQYF.

The genes are TRBV6-1 and TRBJ1-1; possible D gene TRBD1, 5 bases. The V end lost 1 base, the J end lost 5 bases, and 17 bases lay between the germline ends. Germline V gene data show CDR1 as MNHNS and CDR2 as SASEGT. CDR3 length: 16 residues. The CDR3 sequence: CASSEDWVEGRTEAFF. The CDR3 DNA follows: TGTGCCAGCAGTGAAGATTGGGTGGAGGGACGAACTGAAGCTTTCTTT.

The rearrangement joins TRBV7-9 to TRBJ1-1, with 7 bases matching TRBD1. The CDR3 covers 13 residues. J gave up 1 base and V 5 bases, and 1 base lay outside the gene matches. Germline CDR1 and CDR2: SEHNR and FQNEAQ (reference sequence). DNA for the CDR3: TGTGCCAGCAGCCGGACAGGGAACACTGAAGCTTTCTTT. Encoded protein: CASSRTGNTEAFF.

V and J are TRBV15 and TRBJ1-1; no firm D call. Germline lookup yields CDR1 LNHNV and CDR2 YYDKDF (reference sequence). Trimming pared 5 bases from V and 2 bases from J, leaving 9 bases between. The CDR3 totals 13 residues. CDR3 loop: CATSGRGNTEAFF. DNA of the CDR3: TGTGCCACCAGCGGCCGGGGAAACACTGAAGCTTTCTTT.